A single sample is the source of the 26 T cell receptor beta chains below, sequenced in a study of CD8 T cells in ankylosing spondylitis. From the 5' RACE reads, TCRdb called clonotypes with MiXCR, one entry per CDR3 protein. The data hold 250,000 to 300,000 distinct CDR3 sequences, with over 15% observed a single time. Specimen: blood, either unsorted or a sorted T cell fraction (not recorded which). The source is a male donor with ankylosing spondylitis or in good health (not recorded which).

This clonotype came up many times. The rearrangement links TRBV12-3 or TRBV12-4 to TRBJ2-7; D remains ambiguous. The length of the CDR3 is 13 residues. Trimming removed 3 bases from V and 0 bases from J, with 6 bases in between. The CDR3 is CASSLGGSYEQYV. CDR3 bases: TGTGCCAGCAGTTTGGGTGGCTCCTACGAGCAGTACGTC.

This clonotype was detected only a few times. The genes are TRBV4-2 and TRBJ2-2; D may be TRBD2 (5 bases). V dropped 3 bases and J dropped 7 bases, with 12 bases sitting between them. The CDR3 spans 14 residues. Per the germline V gene, CDR1 is LGHNA and CDR2 is YNFKEQ. The CDR3: CASSQSSTVGELFF. The CDR3 DNA reads TGTGCCAGCAGCCAGTCTAGCACTGTCGGGGAGCTGTTTTTT.

The chain links TRBV5-6 to TRBJ2-3, with 7 nucleotides matching TRBD1. This CDR3 has 18 amino acids. Germline CDR1 is SGHDT and CDR2 is YYEEEE. V lost 4 bases to trimming and J lost 2 bases; unmatched junction nucleotides: 16. The CDR3 nucleotides are TGTGCCAGCAGCCGACAACGGGTGGGCAGGGGGAACACAGATACGCAGTATTTT. This codes for CASSRQRVGRGNTDTQYF.

As concerns this clonotype: The junction departs from the called germline gene at one end, perhaps through a read error. The chain combines TRBV10-2 with TRBJ1-1, with D possibly being TRBD1 (5 bases). CDR3 size: 14 residues. Germline V gene data show CDR1 as WSHSY and CDR2 as SAAADI. Here the CDR3 DNA reads TGCGCCAGCAGTAACAGTGACATGGACACTGAAGCCTTCTTT. Amino acid sequence: CASSNSDMDTEAFF.

This clonotype was observed a handful of times. V and J are TRBV11-2 and TRBJ1-4; tentative D call: TRBD1 (5 bases). Trimming took off 1 base at V and 3 bases at J, with 9 bases between the two ends. The germline V gene encodes CDR1 SGHAT and CDR2 FQNNGV. The CDR3 is 15 amino acids. CDR3 nucleotide sequence: TGTGCCAGCAGCTTAGTGGGGGTGGCTAATGAAAAACTGTTTTTT. This gives the protein CASSLVGVANEKLFF.

This clonotype was observed a handful of times. The chain uses TRBV24-1 and TRBJ2-1; the D is unclear. Germline V gene sequence: CDR1 KGHDR, CDR2 SFDVKD. V lost 4 bases, J lost 4 bases, and 16 bases lay in between. This CDR3 has 16 residues. CDR3 nucleotides: TGTGCCACCAGTGAGACCGGTGGCTCTCCATACAATGAGCAGTTCTTC. The encoded protein is CATSETGGSPYNEQFF.

The chain is built from TRBV20-1 and TRBJ1-6; D gene unclear. Germline CDR1 DFQATT, CDR2 SNEGSKA (reference sequence). The CDR3 contains 16 residues. V lost 1 base and J lost 7, with 17 bases in between. In DNA, the CDR3 is TGCAGTGCTAGAGTGGACGGGATCTTACGGAATTCACCCCTCCACTTT. Its protein is CSARVDGILRNSPLHF.

This clonotype was counted a few times. The rearrangement joins TRBV3-1 to TRBJ1-4; D not resolved. Germline lookup yields CDR1 LGHDT and CDR2 YNNKEL (reference sequence). The CDR3 is 16 residues long. V lost 1 base, J lost 0 bases, and 9 bases lay in between. In DNA form, the CDR3 reads TGTGCCAGCAGCCAAGCGGCGATTGCAACTAATGAAAAACTGTTTTTT. This sequence encodes CASSQAAIATNEKLFF. The variable domain in full, completed from reference TRBV3-1 and TRBJ1-4, reads DTAVSQTPKYLVTQMGNDKSIKCEQNLGHDTMYWYKQDSKKFLKIMFSYNNKELIINETVPNRFSPKSPDKAHLNLHINSLELGDSAVYFCASSQAAIATNEKLFFGSGTQLSVL.

This clonotype occurred a few times. The CDR3 is CAISEGRALNTEAFF. CDR3 nucleotide sequence: TGTGCCATCAGTGAGGGGAGGGCCCTGAACACTGAAGCTTTCTTT. The chain has TRBV10-3 and TRBJ1-1; no reliable D call. The germline V gene encodes CDR1 ENHRY and CDR2 SYGVKD. Trimming pared 2 bases from V and 0 bases from J, leaving 10 bases between. This CDR3 spans 15 amino acids.

The gene calls are TRBV20-1 and TRBJ2-1; no firm D call. The length of the CDR3 is 14 residues. V was shortened by 5 bases and J by 7 bases, with 18 bases between the two germline ends. CDR1 and CDR2 (germline): DFQATT, SNEGSKA (reference sequence). CDR3 sequence: CSAGKSAGDNEQFF. In DNA form, the CDR3 reads TGCAGTGCTGGAAAAAGCGCAGGAGATAATGAGCAGTTCTTC.

This clonotype was recorded at least ten times. The rearrangement links TRBV10-3 to TRBJ1-5, with D perhaps TRBD1 (5 bases). CDR1 and CDR2 (germline): ENHRY, SYGVKD. CDR3 size: 15 residues. V dropped 3 bases and J dropped 0 bases, with 9 bases sitting between them. The chain's CDR3 is CAISEGVYSNQPQHF. As DNA, the CDR3 is TGTGCCATCAGTGAAGGGGTTTATAGCAATCAGCCCCAGCATTTT.

This clonotype was seen only a few times. The genes are TRBV4-1 and TRBJ2-3; D is unresolved. CDR1 MGHRA and CDR2 YSYEKL come from the germline V gene. V gave up 0 bases and J gave up 0 bases, with 13 bases separating them. This CDR3 contains 17 residues. The CDR3 region has the DNA TGCGCCAGCAGCCAAGAACTTGGAAGTGTAAGCACAGATACGCAGTATTTT. Its translation: CASSQELGSVSTDTQYF.

J is TRBJ1-5 and V is TRBV12-3 or TRBV12-4; D uncertain. V was shortened by 2 bases and J by 4 bases, with 9 bases between the two germline ends. The CDR3 totals 14 residues. The CDR3 protein is CASSLSLRNQPQHF. CDR3 DNA sequence: TGTGCCAGCAGTTTATCGCTCAGGAATCAGCCCCAGCATTTT.

This clonotype was detected a few times. The chain carries TRBV5-4 and TRBJ2-2; no definite D call. CDR1 and CDR2 (germline): SGHNT, YYREEE (reference sequence). Trimming shortened V by 6 bases and J by 11 bases, and 2 bases separated the two germline ends. The CDR3 runs to 8 residues. CDR3 sequence: CASKELFF. CDR3 nucleotides: TGTGCCAGCAAAGAGCTGTTTTTT.

This clonotype was observed at least ten times. The chain has TRBV12-3 or TRBV12-4 and TRBJ1-5; D remains unclear. This CDR3 has 13 amino acids. V gave up 1 base and J gave up 5 bases, with 6 bases separating them. CDR3 region: CASSLGEDQPQHF. CDR3 coding DNA: TGTGCCAGCAGTTTAGGTGAGGATCAGCCCCAGCATTTT.

The V gene is TRBV4-2, the J gene TRBJ2-5; no reliable D call. Germline assignment: CDR1 LGHNA and CDR2 YNFKEQ. CDR3 length equals 14 residues. Deletions cut 0 bases from V and 5 bases from J, with 10 bases between. CDR3 bases: TGTGCCAGCAGCCAAGATTGGTCAGATGAGACCCAGTACTTC. Protein: CASSQDWSDETQYF.

This clonotype turned up a few times. V and J are TRBV11-2 and TRBJ2-7; 11 bases align to TRBD2. The J segment lost 7 bases and the V segment lost 6 bases, leaving 5 bases of the junction unmatched. Germline CDR1 is SGHAT and CDR2 is FQNNGV. CDR3 size: 13 residues. In DNA, the CDR3 is TGTGCCAGCAGTATCAGACTAGCGGGAGAGCAGTACGTC. Translation gives CASSIRLAGEQYV.

This clonotype was seen a handful of times. The chain carries TRBV25-1 and TRBJ1-1; 7 bases are shared with TRBD1. The germline gives CDR1 MGHDK, CDR2 SYGVNS. This CDR3 has 14 residues. The V and J ends lost 3 bases and 4 bases, in that order; junction bases with no gene match: 5. DNA for the CDR3: TGTGCCAGCAGTGAGACAGGGAGAAGCACTGAAGCTTTCTTT. The encoded protein is CASSETGRSTEAFF.

This clonotype was observed a single time. This chain uses TRBV9 with TRBJ2-3, with TRBD1 as a possible D gene (5 bases). Per germline, CDR1 SGDLS and CDR2 YYNGEE. The CDR3 loop spans 15 amino acids. Trimming shortened V by 0 bases and J by 9 bases, and 17 bases separated the two germline ends. CDR3 bases: TGTGCCAGCAGCGTAGACCCGACAGTCACCAGCACGCAGTATTTT. It yields the protein CASSVDPTVTSTQYF.

The chain carries TRBV12-3 or TRBV12-4 and TRBJ2-7; TRBD1 aligns across 7 bases. The CDR3 totals 15 residues. J gave up 0 bases and V 6 bases, and 8 bases lay outside the gene matches. The CDR3 DNA reads TGTGCCAGCAGCATGGGACAGCTCGCCTCCTACGAGCAGTACGTC. Protein: CASSMGQLASYEQYV.

This clonotype has more than one count but fewer than ten. The gene calls are TRBV28 and TRBJ1-5; D gene unclear. This CDR3 is built from 12 residues. Germline CDR1 MDHEN, CDR2 SYDVKM. V was clipped by 10 bases and J by 9 bases, with 16 bases between them. The CDR3 DNA reads as TGTGCCACCACGGCAGGTTCTGGGCCCCAGCATTTT. Protein: CATTAGSGPQHF.

V usage is TRBV9 and J usage is TRBJ2-2; the D is unclear. Deletions cut 2 bases from V and 5 bases from J, with 16 bases between. CDR1 is SGDLS and CDR2 is YYNGEE in the germline V gene. CDR3 length: 16 amino acids. CDR3 DNA sequence: TGTGCCAGCAGCGTTATCCTTAGCCGACCTACCGGGGAGCTGTTTTTT. Translation: CASSVILSRPTGELFF.

About this clonotype: This may be a read error, as it is one base from a much larger clone. This chain links TRBV5-1 with TRBJ2-3; the match to TRBD2 covers 9 bases. The CDR3 is made up of 15 amino acids. V gave up 4 bases and J gave up 2 bases; unmatched junction bases: 5. Germline CDR1 SGHRS, CDR2 YFSETQ. CDR3 sequence: CASSNVAGDTDTQYF. The DNA of the CDR3 is TGCGCCAGCAGCAACGTAGCGGGGGACACAGATACGCAGTATTTT.

There are a few counts of this clonotype. The V call is TRBV4-2, the J call TRBJ1-6; D gene ambiguous. Germline-derived CDR1 and CDR2 are LGHNA and YNFKEQ. Trimming cost V 3 bases and J 0 bases, with 12 bases left between them. CDR3 length: 17 amino acids. The CDR3 region has the DNA TGTGCCAGCAGCCAGGGAGTTACAAGCTCCTATAATTCACCCCTCCACTTT. It is translated as CASSQGVTSSYNSPLHF.

The V call is TRBV5-6, the J call TRBJ1-5; possibly TRBD1 for D (6 bases). Germline V gives CDR1 SGHDT, CDR2 YYEEEE. The CDR3 sequence is 16 residues long. Between the trimmed V and J ends, which lost 4 bases and 0 bases, there was a span of 14 bases. CDR3 amino acids: CASSPGQSYSNQPQHF. In nucleotides, the CDR3 is TGTGCCAGCAGCCCCGGACAGTCATATAGCAATCAGCCCCAGCATTTT. Variable domain in full (rest from reference TRBV5-6 and TRBJ1-5): DAGVTQSPTHLIKTRGQQVTLRCSPKSGHDTVSWYQQALGQGPQFIFQYYEEEERQRGNFPDRFSGHQFPNYSSELNVNALLLGDSALYLCASSPGQSYSNQPQHFGDGTRLSIL.

At least ten counts were recorded for this clonotype. The rearrangement uses TRBV7-3 and TRBJ2-1; a possible D gene is TRBD1 (5 bases). V was clipped by 5 bases and J by 8 bases, with 10 bases between them. The CDR3 runs to 12 residues. CDR1 and CDR2 (germline): SGHTA, FQGTGA. CDR3 residues: CASSRPGHEQFF. The CDR3 bases are TGTGCCAGCAGCCGCCCAGGGCATGAGCAGTTCTTC.